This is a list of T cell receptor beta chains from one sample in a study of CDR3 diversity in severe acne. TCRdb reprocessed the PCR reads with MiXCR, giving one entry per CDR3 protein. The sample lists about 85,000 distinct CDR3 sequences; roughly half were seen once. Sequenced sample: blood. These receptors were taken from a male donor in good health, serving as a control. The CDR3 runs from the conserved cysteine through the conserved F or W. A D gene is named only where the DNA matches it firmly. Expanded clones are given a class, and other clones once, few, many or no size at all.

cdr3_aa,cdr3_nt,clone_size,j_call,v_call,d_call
CASSQDWGSMNTEAFF,TGTGCCAGCAGCCAAGATTGGGGGTCGATGAACACTGAAGCTTTCTTT,.,TRBJ1-1,TRBV3-1,.
CASSQDRLNYGYTF,TGCGCCAGCAGCCAAGACAGGCTCAACTATGGCTACACCTTC,few,TRBJ1-2,TRBV4-1,.
CASSQVGDTNYGYTF,TGCGCCAGCAGCCAAGTCGGGGACACCAACTATGGCTACACCTTC,medium-sized,TRBJ1-2,TRBV4-1,.
CASSEASAWSGELFF,TGTGCCAGCAGCGAAGCTAGCGCCTGGTCCGGGGAGCTGTTTTTT,.,TRBJ2-2,TRBV9,.
CASSQTSGSGAQYF,TGTGCCAGCAGCCAGACTAGCGGGAGTGGGGCCCAGTACTTC,many,TRBJ2-5,TRBV5-6,TRBD2
CASSDPGSGNTIYF,TGTGCCAGCAGCGACCCTGGCTCTGGAAACACCATATATTTT,few,TRBJ1-3,TRBV25-1,.
CASSFPPGNPYNEQFF,TGTGCCAGCAGCTTCCCCCCAGGGAATCCCTACAATGAGCAGTTCTTC,once,TRBJ2-1,TRBV5-5,.
CASSATVSYEQYF,TGTGCCAGCAGCGCGACAGTCTCCTACGAGCAGTACTTC,.,TRBJ2-7,TRBV9,.
CASCSTGDTEAFF,TGCGCCAGCTGCTCTACGGGGGACACTGAAGCTTTCTTT,.,TRBJ1-1,TRBV5-1,.
CACSEKGGSYEQYF,TGTGCCTGCAGTGAAAAGGGGGGCTCCTACGAACAGTACTTC,.,TRBJ2-7,TRBV25-1,.
CASSPQGGAGDRDQPQHF,TGTGCCAGCAGCCCACAGGGTGGGGCAGGGGATCGGGATCAGCCCCAGCATTTT,once,TRBJ1-5,TRBV7-6,.
CASRNSGTLGIYEQYF,TGTGCCAGCAGAAACTCCGGGACTTTGGGGATCTACGAGCAGTACTTC,.,TRBJ2-7,TRBV25-1,.
CAISDPRGGNTDTQYF,TGTGCCATCAGTGACCCCCGTGGCGGGAACACAGATACGCAGTATTTT,.,TRBJ2-3,TRBV10-3,.
CASSHRDRWGNTIYF,TGTGCCAGCAGCCACCGGGACCGGTGGGGAAACACCATATATTTT,many,TRBJ1-3,TRBV5-6,.
CATSERLAGEVGEQFF,TGTGCCACCAGTGAACGACTAGCGGGAGAGGTGGGTGAGCAGTTCTTC,many,TRBJ2-1,TRBV24-1,TRBD2
CASSRGILDTEAFF,TGCGCCAGCAGCCGGGGGATCCTTGACACTGAAGCTTTCTTT,.,TRBJ1-1,TRBV4-1,.
CATSRLPGGREQFF,TGTGCCACCAGCAGGCTTCCAGGGGGCAGGGAGCAGTTCTTC,.,TRBJ2-1,TRBV15,TRBD1
CATSDLGGYTF,TGTGCCACCAGTGATTTAGGCGGCTACACCTTC,.,TRBJ1-2,TRBV24-1,.
CASSLGDSGGSWETQYF,TGTGCCAGCAGCTTAGGTGATTCGGGGGGGAGCTGGGAGACCCAGTACTTC,few,TRBJ2-5,TRBV7-6,TRBD2
CASRLTDTQYF,TGCGCCAGCAGACTCACAGATACGCAGTATTTT,.,TRBJ2-3,TRBV5-1,.
CSASETVNIQYF,TGCAGTGCTAGCGAGACAGTAAACATTCAGTACTTC,.,TRBJ2-4,TRBV20-1,.
CASSLGVGSVSGVAF,TGTGCCAGCAGTTTGGGCGTCGGGAGTGTTTCAGGCGTCGCTTTC,.,TRBJ2-6,TRBV12-3/TRBV12-4,.
CASSLVRGGGYGYTF,TGTGCCAGCAGCTTGGTCAGGGGGGGGGGCTATGGCTACACCTTC,.,TRBJ1-2,TRBV5-5,TRBD1
CASSPRTGPSGELFF,TGTGCCAGCAGTCCTCGGACAGGTCCCTCCGGGGAGCTGTTTTTT,.,TRBJ2-2,TRBV12-3/TRBV12-4,TRBD1
CASSHRLAGKQYF,TGCGCCAGCAGCCACCGACTAGCGGGAAAGCAGTACTTC,.,TRBJ2-7,TRBV4-1,TRBD2
CASSFESGGWYEQYF,TGTGCCAGCAGTTTTGAAAGCGGGGGGTGGTACGAGCAGTACTTC,many,TRBJ2-7,TRBV27,TRBD2
CASSDSSNQPQHF,TGCGCCAGCAGCGACAGTAGCAATCAGCCCCAGCATTTT,.,TRBJ1-5,TRBV5-1,.
CASSLAMGLESGGYTF,TGCGCCAGCAGCTTGGCCATGGGTTTGGAGTCCGGGGGCTACACCTTC,few,TRBJ1-2,TRBV5-1,.
CASSIASGVLSEAFF,TGTGCCAGTAGTATCGCGTCCGGAGTCCTCAGCGAAGCTTTCTTT,.,TRBJ1-1,TRBV19,.
CASSYGQASREPQHF,TGTGCCAGCAGCTACGGACAGGCGTCAAGGGAGCCCCAGCATTTT,.,TRBJ1-5,TRBV7-2,TRBD1
CGVRSWVNQPQHF,TGCGGTGTTAGGTCCTGGGTTAATCAGCCCCAGCATTTT,few,TRBJ1-5,TRBV20-1,.
CASSLVPWPSSGADTQYF,TGTGCCAGCAGTTTGGTTCCGTGGCCGAGCAGCGGGGCAGATACGCAGTATTTT,many,TRBJ2-3,TRBV12-3/TRBV12-4,TRBD2
CASSLGTGGGGYTF,TGTGCCAGCAGCCTAGGGACAGGGGGCGGTGGCTACACCTTC,.,TRBJ1-2,TRBV25-1,TRBD1
CASSEDGGTEAFF,TGTGCCAGCAGTGAAGACGGGGGTACTGAAGCTTTCTTT,.,TRBJ1-1,TRBV6-1,.
CASIRDRANYGYTF,TGTGCCAGCATAAGGGATCGAGCTAACTATGGCTACACCTTC,.,TRBJ1-2,TRBV6-5,.
CATTTGTGQETQYF,TGTGCCACGACCACCGGGACAGGGCAAGAGACCCAGTACTTC,.,TRBJ2-5,TRBV10-3,TRBD1
CASSLYGRGQDYGYTF,TGCGCCAGCAGCTTGTACGGGCGAGGGCAAGACTATGGCTACACCTTC,.,TRBJ1-2,TRBV5-1,.
CASSLGVIQETQYF,TGTGCCAGCAGCTTAGGGGTCATACAAGAGACCCAGTACTTC,.,TRBJ2-5,TRBV11-3,.
CATSRDRGARNEQFF,TGTGCCACCAGCAGAGATAGGGGGGCGCGAAATGAGCAGTTCTTC,many,TRBJ2-1,TRBV15,.
CASRGTEAFF,TGTGCCAGCAGGGGGACCGAAGCTTTCTTT,few,TRBJ1-1,TRBV2,.
CSASLASGRAQETQYF,TGCAGTGCTAGTTTGGCTAGCGGGAGGGCCCAAGAGACCCAGTACTTC,.,TRBJ2-5,TRBV20-1,TRBD2
CASSTPSGSIRETQYF,TGTGCCAGCAGCACTCCTAGCGGGAGTATACGGGAGACCCAGTACTTC,many,TRBJ2-5,TRBV7-2,TRBD2
CASSFGLAGADTGELFF,TGTGCCAGCAGCTTCGGACTAGCGGGAGCGGACACCGGGGAGCTGTTTTTT,.,TRBJ2-2,TRBV11-3,TRBD2
CASSEGGGRGAATGELFF,TGTGCCAGCAGTGAAGGGGGGGGTCGGGGGGCTGCCACCGGGGAGCTGTTTTTT,many,TRBJ2-2,TRBV2,.
CASSEGTSWAFF,TGCGCCAGCAGTGAAGGGACCTCCTGGGCTTTCTTT,.,TRBJ1-1,TRBV10-2,.
CASSVEGVHRWNEQFF,TGTGCCAGCAGCGTCGAGGGGGTGCACCGATGGAATGAGCAGTTCTTC,many,TRBJ2-1,TRBV5-6,.
CAWVEADNSPLHF,TGTGCCTGGGTAGAGGCGGATAATTCACCCCTCCACTTT,many,TRBJ1-6,TRBV30,.
CASGTIPGNTIYF,TGTGCCAGCGGGACAATACCTGGAAACACCATATATTTT,.,TRBJ1-3,TRBV12-3/TRBV12-4,.
CASSEDGSSYNSPLHF,TGTGCCAGCAGCGAAGACGGAAGCTCCTATAATTCACCCCTCCACTTT,medium-sized,TRBJ1-6,TRBV13,.
CASSLVGRDEQYF,TGTGCCAGCAGCCTCGTGGGTAGGGACGAGCAGTACTTC,.,TRBJ2-7,TRBV5-4,.
CASTSVSNTEAFF,TGTGCCAGCACCTCGGTCAGTAACACTGAAGCTTTCTTT,few,TRBJ1-1,TRBV7-9,.